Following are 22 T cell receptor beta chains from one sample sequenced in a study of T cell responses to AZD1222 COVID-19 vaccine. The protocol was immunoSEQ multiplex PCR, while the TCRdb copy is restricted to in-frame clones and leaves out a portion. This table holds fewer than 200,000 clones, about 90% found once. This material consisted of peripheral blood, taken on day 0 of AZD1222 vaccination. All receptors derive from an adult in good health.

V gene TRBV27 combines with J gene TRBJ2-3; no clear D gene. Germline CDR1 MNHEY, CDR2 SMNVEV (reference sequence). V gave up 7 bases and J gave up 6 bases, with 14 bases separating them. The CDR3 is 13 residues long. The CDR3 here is CASNGSPRDTQYF. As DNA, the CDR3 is TGTGCCAGCAATGGGTCTCCTCGGGATACGCAGTATTTT.

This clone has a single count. The CDR3 DNA follows: TGCGCCAGCAGCTTCACTAGCGGGGAGATGAGCTCCTACGAGCAGTACTTC. The encoded protein is CASSFTSGEMSSYEQYF. The gene calls are TRBV5-1 and TRBJ2-7; TRBD2 agrees at 10 bases. The CDR3 extends over 17 amino acids. Germline V gene sequence: CDR1 SGHRS, CDR2 YFSETQ. The V and J ends lost 2 bases and 0 bases, in that order; junction bases with no gene match: 8. The variable domain in full, with the rest retrieved from reference TRBV5-1 and TRBJ2-7, is KAGVTQTPRYLIKTRGQQVTLSCSPISGHRSVSWYQQTPGQGLQFLFEYFSETQRNKGNFPGRFSGRQFSNSRSEMNVSTLELGDSALYLCASSFTSGEMSSYEQYFGPGTRLTVT.

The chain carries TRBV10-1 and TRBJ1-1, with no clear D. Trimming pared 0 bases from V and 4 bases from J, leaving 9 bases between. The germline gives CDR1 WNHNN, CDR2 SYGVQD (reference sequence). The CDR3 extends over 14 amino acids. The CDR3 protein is CASSESITATEAFF. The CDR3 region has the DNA TGCGCCAGCAGTGAGTCAATTACGGCCACTGAAGCTTTCTTT.

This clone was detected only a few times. CDR3 loop: CASRRLAGTGELFF. CDR3 nucleotide sequence: TGTGCCAGCAGAAGACTAGCGGGCACCGGGGAGCTGTTTTTT. The chain joins TRBV2 to TRBJ2-2, with TRBD2 matching 10 bases. V lost 6 bases to trimming and J lost 4 bases; unmatched junction nucleotides: 2. Germline CDR1 SNHLY, CDR2 FYNNEI. The CDR3 has 14 amino acids.

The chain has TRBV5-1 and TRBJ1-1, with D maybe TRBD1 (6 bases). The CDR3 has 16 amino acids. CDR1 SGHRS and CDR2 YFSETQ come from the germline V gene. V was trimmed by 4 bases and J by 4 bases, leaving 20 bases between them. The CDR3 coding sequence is TGCGCCAGCAGCAGGACCCAGGGGCTGGCGGGCACTGAAGCTTTCTTT. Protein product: CASSRTQGLAGTEAFF.

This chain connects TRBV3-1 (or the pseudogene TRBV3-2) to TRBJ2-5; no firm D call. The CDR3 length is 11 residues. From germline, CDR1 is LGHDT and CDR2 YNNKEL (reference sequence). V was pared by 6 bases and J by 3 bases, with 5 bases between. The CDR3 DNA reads TGTGCCAGCAGTATAAAAGAGACCCAGTACTTC. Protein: CASSIKETQYF.

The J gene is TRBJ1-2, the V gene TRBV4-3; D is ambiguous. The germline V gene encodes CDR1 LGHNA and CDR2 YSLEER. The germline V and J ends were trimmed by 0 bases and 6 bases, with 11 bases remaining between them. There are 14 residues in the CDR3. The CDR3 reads CASSQEGTPDGYTF. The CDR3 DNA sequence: TGCGCCAGCAGCCAAGAAGGCACGCCTGATGGCTACACCTTC.

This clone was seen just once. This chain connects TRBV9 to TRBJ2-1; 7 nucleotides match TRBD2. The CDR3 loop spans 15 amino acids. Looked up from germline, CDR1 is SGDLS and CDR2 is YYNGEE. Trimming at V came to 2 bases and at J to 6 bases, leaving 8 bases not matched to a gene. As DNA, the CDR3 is TGTGCCAGCAGCGTTGATGCGGGAGTGGGCAATGAGCAGTTCTTC. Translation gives CASSVDAGVGNEQFF.

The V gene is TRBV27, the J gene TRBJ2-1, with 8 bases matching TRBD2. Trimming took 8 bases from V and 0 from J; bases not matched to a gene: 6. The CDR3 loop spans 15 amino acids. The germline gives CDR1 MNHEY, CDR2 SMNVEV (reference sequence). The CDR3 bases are TGTGCCAGCTTAACCGCGGGGGGCTCCTACAATGAGCAGTTCTTC. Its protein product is CASLTAGGSYNEQFF.

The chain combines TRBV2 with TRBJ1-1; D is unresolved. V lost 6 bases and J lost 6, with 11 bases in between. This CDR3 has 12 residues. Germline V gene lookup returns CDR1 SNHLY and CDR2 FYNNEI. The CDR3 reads CASRAIIAEAFF. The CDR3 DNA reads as TGTGCCAGCAGGGCTATAATTGCTGAAGCTTTCTTT.

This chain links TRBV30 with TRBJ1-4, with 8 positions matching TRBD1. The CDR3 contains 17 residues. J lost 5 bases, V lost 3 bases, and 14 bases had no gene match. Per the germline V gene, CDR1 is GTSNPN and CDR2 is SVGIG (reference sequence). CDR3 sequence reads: CAWSQETGQGPNEKLFF. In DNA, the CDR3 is TGTGCCTGGAGCCAAGAAACCGGACAGGGCCCGAATGAAAAACTGTTTTTT.

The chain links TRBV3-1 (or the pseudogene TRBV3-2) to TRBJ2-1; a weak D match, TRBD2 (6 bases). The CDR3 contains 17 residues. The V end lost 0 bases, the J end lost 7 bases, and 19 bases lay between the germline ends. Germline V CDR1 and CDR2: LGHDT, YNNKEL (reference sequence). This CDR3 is CASSQDRGGIPRNEQFF. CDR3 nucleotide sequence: TGTGCCAGCAGCCAAGATCGAGGCGGGATACCAAGGAATGAGCAGTTCTTC.

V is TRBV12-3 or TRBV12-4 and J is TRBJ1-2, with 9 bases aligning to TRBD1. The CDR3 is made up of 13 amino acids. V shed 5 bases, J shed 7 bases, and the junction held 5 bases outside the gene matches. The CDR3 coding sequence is TGTGCCAGCAGTGGGACAGGGTCGGGTGGCTACACCTTC. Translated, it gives CASSGTGSGGYTF.

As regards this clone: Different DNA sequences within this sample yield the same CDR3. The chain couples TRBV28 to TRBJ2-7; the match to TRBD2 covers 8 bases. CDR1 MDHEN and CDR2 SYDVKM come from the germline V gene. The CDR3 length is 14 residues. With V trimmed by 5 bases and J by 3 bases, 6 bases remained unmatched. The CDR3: CASSPPGLVYEQYF. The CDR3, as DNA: TGTGCCAGCAGTCCTCCGGGACTAGTCTACGAGCAGTACTTC. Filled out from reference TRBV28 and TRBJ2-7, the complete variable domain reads DVKVTQSSRYLVKRTGEKVFLECVQDMDHENMFWYRQDPGLGLRLIYFSYDVKMKEKGDIPEGYSVSREKKERFSLILESASTNQTSMYLCASSPPGLVYEQYFGPGTRLTVT.

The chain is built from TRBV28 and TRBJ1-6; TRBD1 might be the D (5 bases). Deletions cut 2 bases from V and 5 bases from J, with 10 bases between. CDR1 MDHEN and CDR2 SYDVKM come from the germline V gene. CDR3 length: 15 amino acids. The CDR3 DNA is TGTGCCAGCAGTTTACCAACAGGACATAATTCACCCCTCCACTTT. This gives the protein CASSLPTGHNSPLHF.

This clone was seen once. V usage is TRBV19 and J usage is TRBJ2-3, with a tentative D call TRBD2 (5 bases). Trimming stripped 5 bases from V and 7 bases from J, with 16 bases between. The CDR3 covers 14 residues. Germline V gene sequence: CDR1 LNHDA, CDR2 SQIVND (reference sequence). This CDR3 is CASSPGLAVNTQYF. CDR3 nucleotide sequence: TGTGCCAGTAGTCCCGGACTTGCGGTTAATACGCAGTATTTT.

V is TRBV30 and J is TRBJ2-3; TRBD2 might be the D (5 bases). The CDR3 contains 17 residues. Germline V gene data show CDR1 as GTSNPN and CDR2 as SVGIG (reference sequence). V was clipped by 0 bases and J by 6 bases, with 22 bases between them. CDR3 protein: CAWSVGGVGEAADTQYF. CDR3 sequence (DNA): TGTGCCTGGAGTGTAGGAGGTGTGGGAGAGGCCGCCGATACGCAGTATTTT. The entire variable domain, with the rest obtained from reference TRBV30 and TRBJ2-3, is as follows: SQTIHQWPATLVQPVGSPLSLECTVEGTSNPNLYWYRQAAGRGLQLLFYSVGIGQISSEVPQNLSASRPQDRQFILSSKKLLLSDSGFYLCAWSVGGVGEAADTQYFGPGTRLTVL.

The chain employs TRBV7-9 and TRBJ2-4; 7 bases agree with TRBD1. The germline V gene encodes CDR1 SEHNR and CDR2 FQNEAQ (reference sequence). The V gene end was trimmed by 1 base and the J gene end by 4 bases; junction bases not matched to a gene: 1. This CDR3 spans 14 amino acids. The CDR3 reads CASSLGQGKNIQYF. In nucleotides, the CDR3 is TGTGCCAGCAGCTTAGGACAGGGAAAAAACATTCAGTACTTC.

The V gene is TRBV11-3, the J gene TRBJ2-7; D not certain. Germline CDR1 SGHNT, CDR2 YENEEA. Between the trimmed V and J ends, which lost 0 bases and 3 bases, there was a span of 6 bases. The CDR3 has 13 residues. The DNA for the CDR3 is TGTGCCAGCAGCTTAGATAAGGGCTACGAGCAGTACTTC. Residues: CASSLDKGYEQYF.

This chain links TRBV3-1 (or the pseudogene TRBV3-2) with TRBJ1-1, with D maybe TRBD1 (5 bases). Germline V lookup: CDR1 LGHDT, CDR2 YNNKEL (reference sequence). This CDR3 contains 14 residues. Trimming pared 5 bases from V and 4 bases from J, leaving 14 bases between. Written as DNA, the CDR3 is TGTGCCAGCAGCACCGAGGGCAGGGTCACTGAAGCTTTCTTT. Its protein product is CASSTEGRVTEAFF.

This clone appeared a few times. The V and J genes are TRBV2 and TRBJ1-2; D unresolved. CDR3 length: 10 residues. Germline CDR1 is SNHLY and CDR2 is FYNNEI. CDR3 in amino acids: CVREAGGYTF. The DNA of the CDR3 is TGTGTTAGGGAGGCTGGTGGCTACACCTTC.

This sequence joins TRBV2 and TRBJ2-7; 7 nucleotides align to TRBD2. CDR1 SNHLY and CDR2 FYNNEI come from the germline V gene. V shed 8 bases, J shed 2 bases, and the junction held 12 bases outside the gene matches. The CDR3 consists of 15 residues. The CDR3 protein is CASRTGGEGTYEQYF. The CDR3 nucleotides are TGTGCCAGCCGGACGGGGGGTGAGGGCACCTACGAGCAGTACTTC.